The 27 T cell receptor beta chains below were found in one sample sequenced in a study of shared clonotypes between healthy human individuals. Profiling relied on immunoSEQ multiplex PCR, and the TCRdb table lists in-frame clones only, not all of them. Of 850,000 to 1,100,000 clones listed, approximately 80% were seen once; the top ten hold roughly 0.82%. Sequenced input: memory CD4+ T cells from PBMCs. Documented subset: CD45RA-negative fraction. These receptor sequences come from a young man in good health. Some clones in this sample may be carry-over from other donors' samples.

This chain joins TRBV29-1 and TRBJ1-1, with D possibly TRBD1 on 5 matching bases. V was pared by 5 bases and J by 6 bases, with 7 bases between. The CDR3 is 10 amino acids. Germline V gene sequence: CDR1 SQVTM, CDR2 ANQGSEA. The CDR3 is CSVRGAEAFF. For the CDR3, the DNA is TGCAGCGTTAGAGGGGCTGAAGCTTTCTTT. The entire variable domain, with the rest obtained from reference TRBV29-1 and TRBJ1-1, is as follows: SAVISQKPSRDICQRGTSLTIQCQVDSQVTMMFWYRQQPGQSLTLIATANQGSEATYESGFVIDKFPISRPNLTFSTLTVSNMSPEDSSIYLCSVRGAEAFFGQGTRLTVV.

The J gene is TRBJ2-7, the V gene TRBV5-4; D not resolved. The germline V gene has CDR1 SGHNT and CDR2 YYREEE (reference sequence). The CDR3 totals 14 residues. V was clipped by 3 bases and J by 3 bases, with 13 bases between them. CDR3: CASSSSLGNYEQYF. In DNA, the CDR3 is TGTGCCAGCAGCTCTTCTTTAGGGAACTACGAGCAGTACTTC.

The chain links TRBV28 to TRBJ2-5; D not certain. Germline CDR1 MDHEN, CDR2 SYDVKM. The CDR3 length is 14 residues. Trimming left V 3 bases short and J 5 bases short, with 13 bases between. The CDR3 sequence: CASSFLGMEETQYF. CDR3 nucleotide sequence: TGTGCCAGCAGTTTTTTGGGGATGGAGGAGACCCAGTACTTC.

The V and J genes are TRBV29-1 and TRBJ2-5; D is possibly TRBD2 (6 bases). Trimming shortened V by 4 bases and J by 9 bases, and 18 bases separated the two germline ends. Germline values: CDR1 SQVTM, CDR2 ANQGSEA. The CDR3 spans 13 residues. The CDR3 here is CSVGASVLGAQYF. As DNA, the CDR3 is TGCAGCGTTGGGGCTAGCGTCCTCGGGGCCCAGTACTTC.

This clone occurred many times. The chain carries TRBV25-1 and TRBJ2-7; D gene ambiguous. The V gene lost 7 bases and the J gene lost 13 bases, with 8 bases spanning the gap. CDR1 MGHDK and CDR2 SYGVNS come from the germline V gene. This CDR3 comprises 8 residues. This CDR3 is CASKDGYF. The DNA of the CDR3 is TGTGCCAGCAAAGACGGATACTTC.

The V call is TRBV5-1, the J call TRBJ1-1; D not resolved. The CDR3 is 15 amino acids. V was shortened by 0 bases and J by 1 base, with 10 bases between the two germline ends. Per the germline V gene, CDR1 is SGHRS and CDR2 is YFSETQ. The CDR3 sequence: CASSLDGIPNTEAFF. The DNA of the CDR3 is TGCGCCAGCAGCTTGGATGGGATCCCGAACACTGAAGCTTTCTTT.

The chain recombines TRBV7-8 with TRBJ1-1, with 10 nucleotides matching TRBD1. There are 13 residues in the CDR3. Looked up from germline, CDR1 is SGHVS and CDR2 is FQNEAQ. After removal of 1 base from V and 11 bases from J, the junction contained 4 bases not matched to a gene. CDR3 sequence reads: CASSLEGTGEAFF. CDR3 DNA sequence: TGTGCCAGCAGCTTAGAAGGGACAGGGGAGGCTTTCTTT.

The chain links TRBV28 to TRBJ1-3, with D perhaps TRBD1 (5 bases). Germline assignment: CDR1 MDHEN and CDR2 SYDVKM. With 11 bases removed from V and 7 bases from J, the gap between germline ends came to 18 bases. The length of the CDR3 is 13 residues. CDR3 in amino acids: CACSWGSDNTIYF. CDR3 DNA sequence: TGTGCCTGTAGCTGGGGCTCTGACAACACCATATATTTT. Looking up the rest from reference TRBV28 and TRBJ1-3 gives the full variable domain: DVKVTQSSRYLVKRTGEKVFLECVQDMDHENMFWYRQDPGLGLRLIYFSYDVKMKEKGDIPEGYSVSREKKERFSLILESASTNQTSMYLCACSWGSDNTIYFGEGSWLTVV.

V is TRBV9 and J is TRBJ2-1, with 7 bases that match TRBD2. The CDR3 contains 15 residues. V trimming: 4 bases; J trimming: 1 base; junction bases outside the gene matches: 5. Germline values: CDR1 SGDLS, CDR2 YYNGEE. The CDR3 DNA reads TGTGCCAGCAGCTTCGGCGGGAGTTCCTACAATGAGCAGTTCTTC. This sequence encodes CASSFGGSSYNEQFF.

The chain uses TRBV13 and TRBJ2-6, with a tentative D call TRBD1 (6 bases). The CDR3 consists of 18 residues. CDR1 is PRHDT, CDR2 FYEKMQ, per germline (reference sequence). V dropped 2 bases and J dropped 0 bases, with 14 bases sitting between them. DNA for the CDR3: TGTGCCAGCAGCTTATCCCCAGGGGCCAGCTCTGGGGCCAACGTCCTGACTTTC. It yields the protein CASSLSPGASSGANVLTF.

A few counts support this clone. Other DNA sequences from this sample encode an identical CDR3 as well. The chain couples TRBV28 to TRBJ1-5; no reliable D call. The CDR3 contains 11 residues. The V end lost 3 bases, the J end lost 6 bases, and 3 bases lay between the germline ends. CDR1 MDHEN and CDR2 SYDVKM come from the germline V gene. CDR3 amino acids: CASSLGQPQHF. The DNA of the CDR3 is TGTGCCAGCAGTTTGGGTCAGCCCCAGCATTTT. Using reference TRBV28 and TRBJ1-5 for the parts outside the CDR3, the full variable domain is DVKVTQSSRYLVKRTGEKVFLECVQDMDHENMFWYRQDPGLGLRLIYFSYDVKMKEKGDIPEGYSVSREKKERFSLILESASTNQTSMYLCASSLGQPQHFGDGTRLSIL.

V gene TRBV5-1 combines with J gene TRBJ2-3, with D perhaps matching TRBD1 (5 bases). Germline assignment: CDR1 SGHRS and CDR2 YFSETQ. CDR3 length equals 15 residues. Trimming cost V 0 bases and J 5 bases, with 13 bases left between them. CDR3 nucleotide sequence: TGCGCCAGCAGCTTGGGTGACAGAGAACAAGATACGCAGTATTTT. It yields the protein CASSLGDREQDTQYF. The variable domain in full, completed from reference TRBV5-1 and TRBJ2-3, reads KAGVTQTPRYLIKTRGQQVTLSCSPISGHRSVSWYQQTPGQGLQFLFEYFSETQRNKGNFPGRFSGRQFSNSRSEMNVSTLELGDSALYLCASSLGDREQDTQYFGPGTRLTVL.

The chain recombines TRBV19 with TRBJ1-1, with D possibly being TRBD1 (5 bases). Trimming pared 1 base from V and 1 base from J, leaving 7 bases between. In germline, CDR1 is LNHDA, CDR2 SQIVND (reference sequence). The CDR3 length is 14 residues. CDR3 sequence: CASSIVQANTEAFF. CDR3 sequence (DNA): TGTGCCAGTAGTATAGTACAGGCGAACACTGAAGCTTTCTTT.

This clone was observed a handful of times. The chain employs TRBV28 and TRBJ1-5, with D uncertain. V was pared by 9 bases and J by 5 bases, with 14 bases between. CDR3 length: 13 amino acids. CDR1 and CDR2 (germline): MDHEN, SYDVKM. CDR3 nucleotides: TGTGCCAGGCGAGGCCGTTCCCATCAGCCCCAGCATTTT. Its translation: CARRGRSHQPQHF.

The sample holds one count of this clone. An end of the junction does not agree with germline; a read error may underlie this. V is TRBV28 and J is TRBJ2-7; TRBD2 matches at 7 bases. Germline assignment: CDR1 MDHEN and CDR2 SYDVKM. The CDR3 totals 11 residues. The CDR3 DNA is TGTGCCAGCAGTTGGTCGGCGGGAGTGCACTTC. Translation: CASSWSAGVHF.

The CDR3 here is CASSHSRSQETQYF. The CDR3 region has the DNA TGTGCCAGCAGCCATTCCAGATCCCAAGAGACCCAGTACTTC. The chain has TRBV7-2 and TRBJ2-5; no reliable D call. CDR1 and CDR2 (germline): SGHTA, FQGNSA. Trimming pared 5 bases from V and 1 base from J, leaving 11 bases between. This CDR3 spans 14 amino acids.

This chain uses TRBV5-6 with TRBJ2-7; 9 nucleotides align to TRBD1. CDR1 and CDR2 from the germline V gene are SGHDT and YYEEEE. Trimming took 4 bases from V and 6 from J; bases not matched to a gene: 8. This CDR3 has 14 residues. The CDR3 DNA reads TGTGCCAGCAGCCTTATGGGACAGGGAAGCGAGCAGTACTTC. It yields the protein CASSLMGQGSEQYF.

The J gene is TRBJ2-6, the V gene TRBV5-8; 7 nucleotides align to TRBD2. CDR1 is SGHTS, CDR2 YDEGEE, per germline. CDR3 length: 14 amino acids. Germline trimming cut 4 bases from V and 9 bases from J; bases unmatched to any gene: 7. The CDR3 coding sequence is TGTGCCAGCAGCCGCCGGGGGGATAACAACGTCCTGACTTTC. Its translation is CASSRRGDNNVLTF.

This rearrangement joins TRBV4-3 to TRBJ1-1; D not certain. V was pared by 4 bases and J by 0 bases, with 12 bases between. The CDR3 has 15 residues. Germline CDR1 is LGHNA and CDR2 is YSLEER. The CDR3 reads CASSPGEWMNTEAFF. CDR3 DNA: TGCGCCAGCAGCCCCGGGGAATGGATGAACACTGAAGCTTTCTTT.

V and J are TRBV5-1 and TRBJ2-2; 8 nucleotides line up with TRBD1. The CDR3 contains 15 residues. J lost 3 bases, V lost 4 bases, and 5 bases had no gene match. Germline-derived CDR1 and CDR2 are SGHRS and YFSETQ. CDR3 in DNA: TGCGCCAGCAGCATACGGACAGGGTACACCGGGGAGCTGTTTTTT. It translates to CASSIRTGYTGELFF.

Many counts were recorded for this clone. The CDR3 reads CASSQKGAGTTEAFF. The CDR3 DNA follows: TGTGCCAGTAGTCAGAAGGGGGCCGGGACCACTGAAGCTTTCTTT. This chain links TRBV19 with TRBJ1-1; 7 bases are a match to TRBD1. This CDR3 comprises 15 residues. The germline V gene has CDR1 LNHDA and CDR2 SQIVND (reference sequence). J lost 4 bases, V lost 5 bases, and 10 bases had no gene match.

The chain combines TRBV30 with TRBJ1-2, with unresolved D. CDR1 and CDR2 (germline): GTSNPN, SVGIG (reference sequence). Between the trimmed V and J ends, which lost 4 bases and 4 bases, there was a span of 10 bases. The CDR3 totals 12 residues. The CDR3 region is CAWKRETYGYTF. As DNA, the CDR3 is TGTGCCTGGAAGAGAGAAACCTATGGCTACACCTTC.

The rearrangement links TRBV2 to TRBJ2-2; 7 positions match TRBD2. V lost 5 bases, J lost 0 bases, and 3 bases stayed unmatched. The germline CDR1 and CDR2 sequences are SNHLY and FYNNEI. The CDR3 loop spans 15 amino acids. CDR3 DNA sequence: TGTGCCAGCAGTAGCCTAGCGGCGAACACCGGGGAGCTGTTTTTT. Amino acids: CASSSLAANTGELFF.

This clone was observed many times. The CDR3 loop is CASSAQGGDQPQHF. For the CDR3, the DNA is TGTGCCAGCAGCGCACAGGGAGGGGATCAGCCCCAGCATTTT. The genes are TRBV9 and TRBJ1-5; possible D gene TRBD1, 6 bases. There are 14 residues in the CDR3. CDR1 and CDR2 (germline): SGDLS, YYNGEE. V lost 3 bases to trimming and J lost 5 bases, with 12 bases between them. The complete variable domain, with remaining parts taken from reference TRBV9 and TRBJ1-5, reads DSGVTQTPKHLITATGQRVTLRCSPRSGDLSVYWYQQSLDQGLQFLIQYYNGEERAKGNILERFSAQQFPDLHSELNLSSLELGDSALYFCASSAQGGDQPQHFGDGTRLSIL.

The V call is TRBV30, the J call TRBJ2-7; 9 positions match TRBD1. CDR1 and CDR2 from the germline V gene are GTSNPN and SVGIG (reference sequence). Trimming removed 2 bases from V and 2 bases from J; junction bases left unmatched: 10. The CDR3 totals 16 residues. The CDR3 nucleotides read TGTGCCTGGAGTAAAACGGGGACAGGGAGTCCCTACGAGCAGTACTTC. Amino acid sequence: CAWSKTGTGSPYEQYF.

The genes are TRBV9 and TRBJ1-3, with 10 bases aligning to TRBD1. Germline CDR1 SGDLS, CDR2 YYNGEE. V dropped 4 bases and J dropped 0; count of bases not matched to a gene: 13. The CDR3 has 19 amino acids. CDR3 in DNA: TGTGCCAGCAGCCCGGACGGGACAGGGGCACAGAGCTCTGGAAACACCATATATTTT. It translates to CASSPDGTGAQSSGNTIYF. Variable domain in full (rest from reference TRBV9 and TRBJ1-3): DSGVTQTPKHLITATGQRVTLRCSPRSGDLSVYWYQQSLDQGLQFLIQYYNGEERAKGNILERFSAQQFPDLHSELNLSSLELGDSALYFCASSPDGTGAQSSGNTIYFGEGSWLTVV.

The gene calls are TRBV15 and TRBJ2-1; 10 bases agree with TRBD2. CDR1 and CDR2 from the germline V gene are LNHNV and YYDKDF (reference sequence). The length of the CDR3 is 21 residues. V gave up 0 bases and J gave up 0 bases; unmatched junction bases: 14. Written as DNA, the CDR3 is TGTGCCACCAGCAGAGACTCCGTTCTAGCGGGAGCCCTCACCTCCTACAATGAGCAGTTCTTC. Residues: CATSRDSVLAGALTSYNEQFF.